This entry describes one T cell receptor (beta chain). Per the original data handling: Out-of-frame sequences were removed, leaving around 2,000,000 distinct TCRbeta sequences. The protocol was immunoSEQ multiplex PCR, while the TCRdb copy is restricted to in-frame clones and leaves out a portion. V, J and clone size derive from that table, while D and trimming were established from the DNA sequence. The sample includes approximately 53,000 clones, 65% to 85% of them seen just once. The sort gate was single viable CD3+CD4+CD8-CD45RO+ cells for memory CD4+ T cells. Donors' CMV status reflects serum IgG against pp150, pp28, p38, p52. Positive selection with CD4 microbeads enriched total CD4+ T cells. The CDR3 runs 14 residues. Germline values: CDR1 MNHEY, CDR2 SMNVEV (reference sequence). Trimming cost V 4 bases and J 10 bases; bases outside gene matches: 9. These data are taken from a study of memory CD4+ T cells and cytomegalovirus serostatus.

The sequence was collected from an adult in good health and CMV-seronegative. The chain has TRBV27 and TRBJ2-3, with 9 bases matching TRBD2. Sequencing input: memory CD4+ T cells from blood. The CDR3 bases are TGTGCCAGCAGTTGGGGCGGGGGGGCCCTAGCGCAGTATTTT. Encoded protein: CASSWGGGALAQYF.